This T cell receptor beta chain originates from a study of metastatic and nonmetastatic thyroid tumors. Study-level background: Repertoires from blood and tumor or nodule tissue of malignant and benign thyroid patients were compared.

Whole-study findings and limits: The reported finding was significantly higher TCR beta diversity in malignant thyroid tumors relative to benign nodules, in blood and tumor.

A word on this clone: No antigen is known for it.

No patient had received any treatment before thyroid surgery. TCRdb called clones again from the PCR reads with MiXCR. The profile shows approximately 38,000 clones, around 33% of them singletons. The CDR3 sequence is 18 residues long. Germline loops: CDR1 SGHAT, CDR2 FQNNGV. V dropped 5 bases and J dropped 0 bases, with 20 bases sitting between them. The TCR was taken from a female donor with papillary thyroid cancer or a benign thyroid nodule (not recorded which). Some clones in this sample may be carry-over from other donors' samples. Sequenced input: tumor tissue. The genes are TRBV11-2 and TRBJ1-3; D is possibly TRBD1 (6 bases). CDR3: CASSGWDINPFSGNTIYF. The CDR3, as DNA: TGTGCCAGCAGCGGCTGGGACATCAATCCCTTCTCTGGAAACACCATATATTTT.